Included here is one T cell receptor beta chain sequence, with context. This specimen belongs to a study of blood T cell repertoires in COVID-19. Sequencing was performed with immunoSEQ multiplex PCR; in TCRdb, only in-frame clones are kept and a portion is missing. The data contain 200,000 to 300,000 clones, approximately 84% of them singletons. The receptor was isolated from a woman aged 25-40 years who had recovered from COVID-19. Sequences were obtained from peripheral blood.

CDR3 DNA: TGTGCCAGCAGTTACTCGAAACAGGGGGGGGTCGAGCAGTACTTC. Residues: CASSYSKQGGVEQYF. The chain employs TRBV6-6 and TRBJ2-7, with D perhaps TRBD1 (8 bases). V dropped 0 bases and J dropped 6 bases, with 15 bases sitting between them. Germline V CDR1 and CDR2: MNHNY, SVGAGI (reference sequence). This CDR3 contains 15 residues.